This TCR beta chain was observed in a study of cytomegalovirus exposure and HLA in healthy donors (dated by TCRdb to about 2017). Broadly, across the study: An earlier analysis of a few hundred of the donors reported 276 Gb of sequence data and 90 million to 120 million unique TCR beta sequences obtained from roughly 180 million T cells. An early release covering more than 500 HLA-typed donors comprised about 300 gigabases of sequencing data and around 80 million unique TCR sequences. The genetic ancestry cluster associated with self-reported Caucasian donors included over 65% of the roughly 380 genotyped donors. The study was designed to test whether signatures of past pathogen exposure could be identified by cataloging public T cell receptors. The study used immunosequencing to profile the T cell repertoires of hundreds of subjects and linked those repertoires to cytomegalovirus serostatus. In addition to the first cohort of several hundred subjects, a separate validation cohort of 120 different subjects was used. The study combined high-throughput TCR immunosequencing, statistical association of individual TCRs with disease status, and machine learning to predict cytomegalovirus infection status. A later analysis re-analyzed previously published TCR beta repertoires from 666 donors and added high-resolution HLA genotyping to study TCR occurrence patterns. Rather than using new phenotypic data, the later analysis identified candidate immune exposures from TCR beta sequences and from how often those sequences occurred across donors. In an earlier analysis of roughly 540 of the donors, high-throughput TCR beta sequencing was used to judge whether each TCR beta V gene segment behaved as functional or pseudogenic. Donor age, sex, ethnicity and CMV serostatus were compiled alongside the repertoire data. In a later genetic analysis, genome-wide SNP genotypes for about 55% of the roughly 700 donors were used, and that subset was treated as a discovery cohort. All discovery cohort repertoires had been generated using a single sequencing platform. HLA typing covered class I and class II loci at four-digit resolution. The number of typed donors differed by locus: roughly 620-640 for A, B, C, DRB1 and DQB1; some 540 for DQA1; some 590 for DPA1; and 400 to 480 for DPB1. About five DR-DQ haplotypes were handled as single units for association and clustering because linkage in the cohort was strong. Among almost 400 genotyped donors of the cohort, an average of 235,054 unique TCR beta nucleotide sequences were sequenced per donor, 15% to 20% of them non-productive.

In total, approximately 610 healthy bone marrow donors made up the cohort. At the time of sampling, all cohort members were nominally healthy, though unrecorded immune exposures were likely present. The donor was CMV seronegative and was included in the group of a few hundred seronegative cohort members. Each donor provided a peripheral blood sample, and peripheral blood mononuclear cells were used for TCR beta sequencing. The Qiagen DNeasy Blood Extraction Kit was used to extract genomic DNA from the blood cell samples. For this chain, trimming is 6 bases at the V end and 0 bases at the J end, and the number of junction bases without a gene match is 2. Its CDR3 holds 14 amino acids, cysteine through phenylalanine. Left in the record is the CDR3 DNA by itself, 42 bases read in frame from the first base. CDR1 and CDR2 are read off the germline V gene as SNHLY and FYNNEI. Library preparation was by the immunoSEQ multiplex PCR assay. For the multiplex PCR, a mixture combining 60 forward primers for TCR Vbeta segments and 13 reverse primers for TCR Jbeta segments was used. The CDR3 region of rearranged TCR beta genes was amplified from genomic DNA by a multiplex PCR assay. The Illumina HiSeq System was used to sequence the amplified TCR beta libraries as 87-base-pair reads. For the original study's pipeline: In a later analysis, tens of millions of unique TCR beta chains were counted across the 666 repertoires, and around 10 million of these chains were shared by at least two donors. A nearest-neighbor algorithm error-corrected the raw reads and collapsed the reads into unique sequences, merging closely related sequences to remove PCR and sequencing errors. V, D and J gene segments were assigned by aligning CDR3 sequences to IMGT reference sequences. Each retained sequence needed at least a six-nucleotide match to both a V gene segment and a J gene segment. Rearrangements were called productive when the CDR3 lacked stop codons and stayed in frame with V and J; all others were non-productive. Following IMGT convention, CDR3 was defined as the stretch from the second conserved V-encoded cysteine up to the conserved J-encoded phenylalanine. The earlier analysis of some 550 of the donors excluded any sequence lacking an unambiguous match to a single V gene segment. An earlier analysis of 500 to 600 of the donors classified V segments as functional when productive rearrangements were above 56.7% and as segregating when the standard deviation between donors was above 5%. A statistical classification framework was built to diagnose cytomegalovirus status from the catalog of TCR beta chain sequences. In a later analysis, V and J genes were assigned by comparing TCR nucleotide sequences against IMGT/GENE-DB human TR gene sequences. Using the TCRdist pipeline, a later analysis assigned CDR3 sequences along with most-parsimonious VDJ recombination scenarios. In a later analysis, each TCR beta chain was defined by its CDR3 amino acid sequence together with its V-gene family, and reads lacking a unique V-gene family were excluded. A later analysis removed roughly 590 highly shared, low-generation-probability nucleotide sequences to deal with suspected cross-contamination and a sequencing artifact. In a later analysis, a clonal expansion index was calculated for each public chain from normalized within-repertoire ranks of inferred template counts. In a later analysis, generation probabilities were computed with a VDJ recombination model fitted to out-of-frame rearrangements, and the resulting probabilities were checked against IGoR. A later analysis scored TCR-TCR, TCR-HLA and TCR-CMV co-occurrence with hypergeometric tests, applying a repertoire-size bias correction to TCR pairs. To estimate false discovery rates, a later analysis permuted the HLA or CMV assignments 20 times. A later analysis grouped co-occurring TCRs with DBSCAN, adding TCRdist sequence similarity when clustering within HLA-allele-positive subsets. Co-occurrence clustering excluded repertoires with fewer than 30,000 or more than 120,000 public chains, plus five with anomalous nucleotide sharing. The table was pulled from immuneACCESS by TCRdb, which kept in-frame rearrangements only. Such tables lose some clones; where checked, under half of the loss comes from unresolved V genes, and the rest has no known cause. V and J calls and clone size are given by that table; D and trimming were obtained from the DNA. A total of some 150,000 clones appear in this sample, approximately 86% of them only once. Roughly 1.5% of the sample rests with the top ten.

What the research found in general, with its limitations: The classifier was reported to diagnose cytomegalovirus status with high specificity and sensitivity in both the original cohort and the validation cohort. A later genetic analysis associated a missense DCLRE1C variant with V-gene and J-gene trimming of TCR beta chains, and an independent cohort replicated the association. CMV serostatus was the only immune exposure information available for the cohort. A further reported finding was that TCR beta sequences accurately predicted the HLA-A and HLA-B alleles for most subjects in the first cohort. The sequencing pipeline was judged likely to have produced a cluster of highly shared sequence variants as a technical artifact. A total of 150 to 200 TCR beta chains were listed by the study as associated with cytomegalovirus. In a later analysis, the rate of TCR association differed among HLA loci, with DRB1 alleles having the most associated TCRs and HLA-C alleles having the fewest. Because counts were too low, seventeen rarely observed V segments, including chromosome 9 orphons, were left out of the earlier analysis of approximately 580 of the donors. It was suggested by the authors that the approach could potentially be generalized to other disease states and immunological phenotypes. Most TCR sequences were observed very rarely across donors, whereas some public TCRs were present in many individuals. In a later genetic analysis, fewer N-insertions in productive TCRs were reported among donors in an Asian-associated ancestry cluster than the roughly 710-donor mean. Because HLA typing was missing for some donors at each locus, association tests included only the typed subset. A later analysis found that most CMV-associated TCR beta chains appeared HLA-restricted, with HLA associations seemingly driven largely by CMV exposure. Roughly uniform sequencing depth across donors was assumed in presence/absence analyses, although this assumption may not hold. At a false discovery rate of 0.05, a later analysis linked 16,000 or so TCR beta sequences to specific HLA alleles. In an earlier analysis of some 640 of the donors, most TCR beta V segments were observed in productive rearrangements about 90% or about 30% of the time, broadly matching IMGT annotations. In vitro tests confirmed that three of the cytomegalovirus-associated TCR beta chains recognize cytomegalovirus antigens. According to a later analysis, parvovirus B19, influenza, CMV and Epstein-Barr virus appeared linked to several top co-occurrence clusters. In this cohort, only TCR beta chains were sequenced, and detectable features were limited by the absence of alpha or paired-chain data. Linkage disequilibrium might explain the correlated functional status among segregating V segments, but an unknown experimental factor could not be excluded. In a later analysis, HLA-associated TCR beta chains showed more clonal expansion and lower generation probabilities than non-associated chains that were equally common. Strong co-occurrence of HLA alleles, especially DR and DQ, made assigning TCR associations to individual alleles difficult. Some IMGT-functional V segments, including TRBV6-2 and TRBV6-3, could not be told apart with the 87-base-pair reads, so those segments were excluded.

Turning to this clone: Its antigen remains unidentified. Base qualities are not provided; no much larger clone lies one nucleotide away.

The chain couples TRBV2 to TRBJ2-1; a stretch of 7 junction bases matches TRBD1. The clonotype originates from a male donor in good health and CMV-seronegative. What was sequenced was PBMCs. The CDR3 has the sequence CASSRDSSYNEQFF. The DNA is as follows: TGTGCCAGCAGCAGGGACAGCTCCTACAATGAGCAGTTCTTC.